The 14 T cell receptor beta chains below were found in one sample sequenced in a study of T cell responses to AZD1222 COVID-19 vaccine. This table comes from immunoSEQ multiplex PCR, and its TCRdb copy is limited to in-frame clones, with some not included. This table has 90,000 to 150,000 clones, about 85% appearing once. This specimen was peripheral blood, taken on day 0 of AZD1222 vaccination. All receptors come from an adult in good health.

Here the CDR3 DNA reads TGCAGCGTTGAAGTCGGGGGATGGAACACTGAAGCTTTCTTT. This translates into CSVEVGGWNTEAFF. This chain connects TRBV29-1 to TRBJ1-1; TRBD1 is a possible D gene (5 bases). Germline CDR1 SQVTM, CDR2 ANQGSEA. The V gene lost 1 base and the J gene lost 1 base, with 10 bases spanning the gap. There are 14 residues in the CDR3. Full variable domain (missing parts from reference TRBV29-1 and TRBJ1-1): SAVISQKPSRDICQRGTSLTIQCQVDSQVTMMFWYRQQPGQSLTLIATANQGSEATYESGFVIDKFPISRPNLTFSTLTVSNMSPEDSSIYLCSVEVGGWNTEAFFGQGTRLTVV.

This clone came up once. The chain has TRBV27 and TRBJ1-2, with TRBD1 matching over 7 bases. CDR3 length: 13 residues. Germline values: CDR1 MNHEY, CDR2 SMNVEV (reference sequence). V lost 3 bases, J lost 3 bases, and 1 base stayed unmatched. The CDR3 coding sequence is TGTGCCAGCAGTTTTACAGGGGACTATGGCTACACCTTC. This gives the protein CASSFTGDYGYTF.

The chain combines TRBV30 with TRBJ1-3; no definite D call. Germline CDR1 GTSNPN, CDR2 SVGIG (reference sequence). The CDR3 runs to 14 residues. V was clipped by 2 bases and J by 5 bases, with 13 bases between them. The chain's CDR3 is CAWSKSGSRNTIYF. CDR3 DNA sequence: TGTGCCTGGAGTAAGTCAGGCAGTAGAAACACCATATATTTT.

CDR3 residues: CASSKGRGGGRAPGELFF. CDR3 nucleotide sequence: TGTGCCAGCAGCAAAGGCCGAGGGGGCGGGAGGGCCCCCGGGGAGCTGTTTTTT. The rearrangement joins TRBV21-1 to TRBJ2-2; the DNA was not compared with TRBD2, the D call given in the table. TRBV21-1 corresponds to a pseudogene. CDR3 length: 18 residues.

This chain links TRBV11-2 with TRBJ2-3, with 9 nucleotides matching TRBD1. From germline, CDR1 is SGHAT and CDR2 FQNNGV. V lost 7 bases, J lost 4 bases, and 6 bases stayed unmatched. CDR3 length: 14 amino acids. CDR3 protein: CASTLQGAADTQYF. The CDR3 bases are TGTGCCAGCACCCTACAGGGGGCTGCAGATACGCAGTATTTT.

The V gene is TRBV27, the J gene TRBJ2-3, with 11 bases lining up with TRBD2. The CDR3 has 16 amino acids. Germline V CDR1 and CDR2: MNHEY, SMNVEV (reference sequence). V was clipped by 0 bases and J by 3 bases; unmatched bases: 2. The CDR3 protein is CASSLSLAGGTDTQYF. DNA for the CDR3: TGTGCCAGCAGTTTATCGCTAGCGGGAGGAACAGATACGCAGTATTTT.

The V call is TRBV10-1, the J call TRBJ2-1; TRBD2 matches 11 bases. The length of the CDR3 is 16 residues. Per the germline V gene, CDR1 is WNHNN and CDR2 is SYGVQD (reference sequence). V lost 6 bases to trimming and J lost 10 bases; unmatched junction nucleotides: 14. The CDR3 coding sequence is TGCGCCAGCAGCCCTAGGACTAGCGGGTTGGTTGGGGAGCAGTTCTTC. Translation: CASSPRTSGLVGEQFF.

This rearrangement joins TRBV18 to TRBJ1-3; D is ambiguous. The CDR3 length is 16 residues. Deletions cut 3 bases from V and 0 bases from J, with 12 bases between. Looked up from germline, CDR1 is KGHSH and CDR2 is LQKENI. The CDR3 DNA reads TGTGCCAGCTCACCCCCGGCCCAAGTCTCTGGAAACACCATATATTTT. This translates into CASSPPAQVSGNTIYF.

The chain has TRBV5-6 and TRBJ2-7, with TRBD2 matching over 11 bases. The length of the CDR3 is 16 residues. With 2 bases clipped from V and 1 base from J, the junction kept 5 bases outside the gene matches. Germline lookup yields CDR1 SGHDT and CDR2 YYEEEE. CDR3 in DNA: TGTGCCAGCAGCTTCAGACTAGCGGGATATTCCTACGAGCAGTACTTC. Residues: CASSFRLAGYSYEQYF.

V and J are TRBV18 and TRBJ2-7; D is uncertain. CDR1 KGHSH and CDR2 LQKENI come from the germline V gene. The CDR3 covers 15 residues. Trimming pared 1 base from V and 0 bases from J, leaving 10 bases between. CDR3 DNA: TGTGCCAGCTCACCACAGGCTCGTAGCTCCTACGAGCAGTACTTC. Translated, it gives CASSPQARSSYEQYF. Full variable domain (remainder filled in from reference TRBV18 and TRBJ2-7): NAGVMQNPRHLVRRRGQEARLRCSPMKGHSHVYWYRQLPEEGLKFMVYLQKENIIDESGMPKERFSAEFPKEGPSILRIQQVVRGDSAAYFCASSPQARSSYEQYFGPGTRLTVT.

The chain uses TRBV28 and TRBJ2-4; D may match TRBD1 or TRBD2 (5 bases each). Trimming removed 2 bases at V and 0 bases at J, with 8 bases between. CDR3 size: 15 residues. In germline, CDR1 is MDHEN, CDR2 SYDVKM. The CDR3 region has the DNA TGTGCCAGCAGTTTACCCGGGACAGCCAAAAACATTCAGTACTTC. Its translation is CASSLPGTAKNIQYF. Full variable domain (remainder filled in from reference TRBV28 and TRBJ2-4): DVKVTQSSRYLVKRTGEKVFLECVQDMDHENMFWYRQDPGLGLRLIYFSYDVKMKEKGDIPEGYSVSREKKERFSLILESASTNQTSMYLCASSLPGTAKNIQYFGAGTRLSVL.

This clone has just a few counts. The gene calls are TRBV4-1 and TRBJ2-7; 10 bases align to TRBD2. CDR1 MGHRA and CDR2 YSYEKL come from the germline V gene. The CDR3 is made up of 15 amino acids. V was pared by 0 bases and J by 9 bases, with 8 bases of the junction left unmatched. Here the CDR3 DNA reads TGCGCCAGCAGCCAAGATCAAGCGGGAGGGACCCGGCAGTACTTC. Its translation: CASSQDQAGGTRQYF.

The rearrangement links TRBV12-3 or TRBV12-4 to TRBJ1-6; D not certain. The CDR3 loop spans 13 amino acids. Trimming took 5 bases from V and 9 from J, leaving 11 bases between them. The CDR3 region is CASSEGLGSPLHF. Written as DNA, the CDR3 is TGTGCCAGCAGTGAAGGTCTAGGTTCACCCCTCCACTTT.

This chain connects TRBV5-1 to TRBJ2-5; possibly TRBD2 for D (5 bases). This CDR3 is built from 16 residues. Germline CDR1 is SGHRS and CDR2 is YFSETQ. V was pared by 6 bases and J by 4 bases, with 22 bases between. The CDR3 region has the DNA TGCGCCAGCACCCGGTCTACGGTCGGGGTAGGAGAGACCCAGTACTTC. Translated: CASTRSTVGVGETQYF.